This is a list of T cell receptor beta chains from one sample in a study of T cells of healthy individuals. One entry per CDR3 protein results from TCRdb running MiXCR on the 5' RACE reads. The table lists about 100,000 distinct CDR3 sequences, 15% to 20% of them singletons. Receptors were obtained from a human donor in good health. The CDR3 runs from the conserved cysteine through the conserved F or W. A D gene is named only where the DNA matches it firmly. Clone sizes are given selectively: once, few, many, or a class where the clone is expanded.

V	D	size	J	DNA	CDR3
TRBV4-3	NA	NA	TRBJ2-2	TGCGCCAGCAGCCAAGTAGGGGGGGGGTTGCGAACCGGGGAGCTGTTTTTT	CASSQVGGGLRTGELFF
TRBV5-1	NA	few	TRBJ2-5	TGCGCCAGCAGCTTGGAGGCAGGGGAGACCCAGTACTTC	CASSLEAGETQYF
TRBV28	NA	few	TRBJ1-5	TGTGCCAGCAGTTATCAGGGAAATCAGCCCCAGCATTTT	CASSYQGNQPQHF
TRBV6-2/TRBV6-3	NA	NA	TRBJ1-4	TGTGCCAGCAGCAGCCTATTCCTTGGAGAAAAACTGTTTTTT	CASSSLFLGEKLFF
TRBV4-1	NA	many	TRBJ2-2	TGCGCCAGCAGCCAGACCGACAGACAGCAGGAGCTGTTTTTT	CASSQTDRQQELFF
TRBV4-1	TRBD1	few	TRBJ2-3	TGCGCCAGCAGCCAAGAATTCATATGGTCAGGGGGCGCCACAGATACGCAGTATTTT	CASSQEFIWSGGATDTQYF
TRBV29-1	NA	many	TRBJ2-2	TGCAGCGTCTACACCGGGGAGCTGTTTTTT	CSVYTGELFF
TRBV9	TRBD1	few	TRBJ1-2	TGTGCCAGCAGCGCAACAGGGGATGAGAGCCCCCTCTATGGCTACACCTTC	CASSATGDESPLYGYTF
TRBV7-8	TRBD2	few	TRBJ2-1	TGTGCCAGCAGCTCGCACTACTTACTAGCGGGGGGACGGGGAAATGAGCAGTTCTTC	CASSSHYLLAGGRGNEQFF
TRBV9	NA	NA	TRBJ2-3	TGTGCCAGCAGCCCTCCCGGGGCTACAGGTACGCAGTATTTT	CASSPPGATGTQYF
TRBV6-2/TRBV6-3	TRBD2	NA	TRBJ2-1	TGTGCCAGCAGTCAGCTAGCGGGAGGGCCCGGTGAGCAGTTCTTC	CASSQLAGGPGEQFF
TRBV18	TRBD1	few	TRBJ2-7	TGTGCCAGCTCAGAGGGACAGGGCTACGAGCAGTACTTC	CASSEGQGYEQYF
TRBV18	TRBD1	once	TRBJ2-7	TGTGCCAGCTCACAGGGGGCCCTTGAATATTACGAGCAGTACTTC	CASSQGALEYYEQYF
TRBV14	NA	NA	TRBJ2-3	TGTGCCAGCAGCCAAAGAGGGGCTCCCACAGATACGCAGTATTTT	CASSQRGAPTDTQYF
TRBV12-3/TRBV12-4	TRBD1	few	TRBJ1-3	TGTGCCAGCAGTAGACGGACAGGGGAAGGAAACACCATATATTTT	CASSRRTGEGNTIYF
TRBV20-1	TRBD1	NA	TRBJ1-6	TGCAGTGCCCGGGACAGGGCGAGGGGTTCACCCCTCCACTTT	CSARDRARGSPLHF
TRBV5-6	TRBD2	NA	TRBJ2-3	TGTGCCAGCAGCGGAGTAGCGGGGGGCGGAGATACGCAGTATTTT	CASSGVAGGGDTQYF
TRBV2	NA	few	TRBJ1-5	TGTGCCAGCAGTGCTCATATTAGTCAGCCCCAGCATTTT	CASSAHISQPQHF
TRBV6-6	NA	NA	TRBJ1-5	TGTGCCAGCAGTTCCCCAGGGTTAAGGAGCAATCAGCCCCAGCATTTT	CASSSPGLRSNQPQHF
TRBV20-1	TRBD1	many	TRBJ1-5	TGCAGTGTAAAAAAGGGGGCTTACGATCAGCCCCAGCATTTT	CSVKKGAYDQPQHF
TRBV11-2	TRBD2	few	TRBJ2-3	TGTGCCAGCAGCTTATGGAATAGCGGGGGGGCGGCAGATACGCAGTATTTT	CASSLWNSGGAADTQYF
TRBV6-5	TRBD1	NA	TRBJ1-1	TGTGCCAGCAGTCTTAACAGGGGGATGAACACTGAAGCTTTCTTT	CASSLNRGMNTEAFF
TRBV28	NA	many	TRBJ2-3	TGTGCCAGCAGTTCCCGAGCGGAGGCTAGCACAGATACGCAGTATTTT	CASSSRAEASTDTQYF
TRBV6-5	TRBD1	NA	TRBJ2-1	TGTGCCAGCAGTTACTCGTTATGGACAGGAGGCTACAATGAGCAGTTCTTC	CASSYSLWTGGYNEQFF
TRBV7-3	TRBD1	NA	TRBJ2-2	TGTGCCAGCAGCTTATATGGGACAGGGGGCGCGTCCGGGGAGCTGTTTTTT	CASSLYGTGGASGELFF
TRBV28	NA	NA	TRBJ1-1	TGTGCCAGCAGGTGTGCACAGGGTAGTGACACTGAAGCTTTCTTT	CASRCAQGSDTEAFF
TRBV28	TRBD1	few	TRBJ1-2	TGTGCCAGCAGTTTAGTTCAGGGGGGTAACTATGGCTACACCTTC	CASSLVQGGNYGYTF
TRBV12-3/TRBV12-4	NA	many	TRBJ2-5	TGTGCCAGCAGTTTAGACAACCAAGAGACCCAGTACTTC	CASSLDNQETQYF
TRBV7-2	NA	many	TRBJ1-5	TGTGCCAGCAGCTTAAGTTCAGGTCGCGGTCAGCCCCAGCATTTT	CASSLSSGRGQPQHF
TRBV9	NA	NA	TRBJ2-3	TGTGCCAGCAGCGTTGGGGCCCAAGATACGCAGTATTTT	CASSVGAQDTQYF
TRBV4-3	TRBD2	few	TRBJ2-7	TGCGCCAGCAGCCGCTTGGGGCTAGCGGGATCGGGGTCCTACGAGCAGTACTTC	CASSRLGLAGSGSYEQYF
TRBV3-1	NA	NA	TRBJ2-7	TGTGCCAGCAGCCAAGGTGATGAGCAGTACTTC	CASSQGDEQYF
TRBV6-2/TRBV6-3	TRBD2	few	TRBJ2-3	TGTGCCAGCAGTTACTCTAGCGGGACCCGGGATACGCAGTATTTT	CASSYSSGTRDTQYF
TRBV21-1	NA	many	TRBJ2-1	TGTGCCAGCAGCGAAGGGGCGGGAGTATCCTACAATGAGCAGTTCTTC	CASSEGAGVSYNEQFF
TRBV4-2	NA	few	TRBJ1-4	TGTGCCAGCAGCATTACTCAGAGGGACGAAAAACTGTTTTTT	CASSITQRDEKLFF
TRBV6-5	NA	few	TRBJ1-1	TGTGCCAGCAGTTACTCCCACCTCCCTGGACAGCAGCGCGTAGCTTTCTTT	CASSYSHLPGQQRVAFF
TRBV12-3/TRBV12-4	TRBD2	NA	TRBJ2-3	TGTGCCAGCAGTTTAACCCCAGGGCTAGCGGGAGGACGTACGCAGTATTTT	CASSLTPGLAGGRTQYF
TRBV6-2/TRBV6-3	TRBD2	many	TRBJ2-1	TGTGCCAGCAGTAGACTAGCGGGAGGGCCGTACAATGAGCAGTTCTTC	CASSRLAGGPYNEQFF
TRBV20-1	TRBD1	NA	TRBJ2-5	TGCAGTGCTAGTCGGGACAGCCAAGAGACCCAGTACTTC	CSASRDSQETQYF
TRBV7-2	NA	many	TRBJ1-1	TGTGCCAGCAGCTTAGCCCAAGTCGACACTGAAGCTTTCTTT	CASSLAQVDTEAFF
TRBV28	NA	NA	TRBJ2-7	TGTGCCAGCAGTTTATGGTCGGCAGGGCACCACGAGCAGTACTTC	CASSLWSAGHHEQYF
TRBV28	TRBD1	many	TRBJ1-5	TGTGCCAGCAGTACCTCACAGGGGATTTCCAATCAGCCCCAGCATTTT	CASSTSQGISNQPQHF
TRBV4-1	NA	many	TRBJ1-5	TGCGCCAGCAGCCACGCAGGTAGTCAGCCCCAGCATTTT	CASSHAGSQPQHF
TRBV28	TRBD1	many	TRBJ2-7	TGTGCCAGCAGTGACCCCGGGACAGGGGTCTACGAGCAGTACTTC	CASSDPGTGVYEQYF
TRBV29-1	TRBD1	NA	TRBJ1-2	TGCAGCGCCCCAGGAAAAGGGGGCCTCTATGGCTACACCTTC	CSAPGKGGLYGYTF
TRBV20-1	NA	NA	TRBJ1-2	TGCAGTGCTAGAGGTGGGACGTTAGTCTATGGCTACACCTTC	CSARGGTLVYGYTF
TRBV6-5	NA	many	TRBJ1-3	TGTGCCAGCAGTGGCGCATGGGGAAACACCATATATTTT	CASSGAWGNTIYF
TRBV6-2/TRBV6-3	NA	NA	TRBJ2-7	TGTGCCAGCAGTTCTCCTAGCGAGCAGTACTTC	CASSSPSEQYF
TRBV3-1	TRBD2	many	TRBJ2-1	TGTGCCAGCAGCCTCGGTAGCGGGTATCCCTACAATGAGCAGTTCTTC	CASSLGSGYPYNEQFF
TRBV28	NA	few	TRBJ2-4	TGTGCCAGCAGTTTTTTGGCTAGTACTATTCAGTACTTC	CASSFLASTIQYF
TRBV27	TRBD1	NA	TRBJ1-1	TGTGCCAGCAGTTTAGGGACAGGGACTGAAGCTTTCTTT	CASSLGTGTEAFF
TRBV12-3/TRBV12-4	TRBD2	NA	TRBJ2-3	TGTGCCAGCAGGAGTAGCGGGGGGGCCATCGATACGCAGTATTTT	CASRSSGGAIDTQYF
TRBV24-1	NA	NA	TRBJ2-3	TGTGCCACCAGCAGAACAGCTAGCACAGATACGCAGTATTTT	CATSRTASTDTQYF